Below, 10 T cell receptor beta chains from the same sample are listed, as sequenced in a study of human T cells and chemical hapten exposure. Time point given: patch test 2, 6 weeks after DPC sensitization. Treatment given: therapeutic diphenylcyclopropenone sensitization with weekly scalp DPC. Using its own MiXCR run on the RACE reads, TCRdb lists one record per CDR3 protein. The sample has roughly 92,000 distinct CDR3 sequences, about an eighth seen once. The sequencing used whole blood, collected in connection with sensitization to the hapten diphenylcyclopropenone (DPC). The receptor set was obtained from a woman aged 40 to 50 with alopecia areata. Some clones in this sample may be carry-over from other donors' samples.

This clonotype occurred many times. The CDR3 bases are TGTGCCAGCAGGGTCGGGAGCGATGGTGGTGGTGAGCAGTTCTTC. Protein sequence: CASRVGSDGGGEQFF. The rearrangement joins TRBV12-3 or TRBV12-4 to TRBJ2-1, with D perhaps matching TRBD2 (6 bases). Between the trimmed V and J ends, which lost 6 bases and 9 bases, there was a span of 21 bases. The CDR3 totals 15 residues.

The V gene is TRBV2, the J gene TRBJ1-6; 7 bases line up with TRBD1. The junction had 4 bases not matched to a gene; V was cut back by 5 bases and J by 3 bases. The CDR3 spans 15 residues. Germline V gene sequence: CDR1 SNHLY, CDR2 FYNNEI. In nucleotides, the CDR3 is TGTGCCAGCAGTCCGACAGGGAACTATAATTCACCCCTCCACTTT. Translating gives CASSPTGNYNSPLHF.

The rearrangement uses TRBV3-1 and TRBJ2-7, with D tentatively TRBD1 (6 bases). Germline lookup yields CDR1 LGHDT and CDR2 YNNKEL (reference sequence). V dropped 4 bases and J dropped 2 bases, with 9 bases sitting between them. The CDR3 totals 13 residues. This chain's CDR3 is CASSPDRPYEQYF. As DNA, the CDR3 is TGTGCCAGCAGCCCCGACAGGCCCTACGAGCAGTACTTC.

This clonotype was seen a few times. This chain connects TRBV7-2 to TRBJ2-2, with 12 bases lining up with TRBD2. The germline gives CDR1 SGHTA, CDR2 FQGNSA. The CDR3 is made up of 20 amino acids. The ends lost 5 bases at V and 4 bases at J; junction bases unmatched: 17. CDR3 residues: CASSMQSLLLAGGGTGELFF. The CDR3 DNA follows: TGTGCCAGCAGCATGCAAAGTCTTTTGCTAGCGGGAGGGGGCACCGGGGAGCTGTTTTTT.

This clonotype was detected ten times or more. V is TRBV15 and J is TRBJ1-1, with 11 bases identical to TRBD1. Trimming removed 3 bases from V and 5 bases from J; junction bases left unmatched: 8. The CDR3 extends over 16 amino acids. Per the germline V gene, CDR1 is LNHNV and CDR2 is YYDKDF (reference sequence). The CDR3 protein is CATSRGLGQGATEAFF. CDR3 sequence (DNA): TGTGCCACCAGCAGGGGTTTAGGACAGGGGGCGACTGAAGCTTTCTTT.

This chain joins TRBV9 and TRBJ2-5; 7 bases fit TRBD2. The J segment lost 0 bases and the V segment lost 0 bases, leaving 2 bases of the junction unmatched. The germline V gene has CDR1 SGDLS and CDR2 YYNGEE. This CDR3 comprises 15 residues. The CDR3 region is CASSVVGGYQETQYF. In nucleotides, the CDR3 is TGTGCCAGCAGCGTAGTGGGGGGGTACCAAGAGACCCAGTACTTC.

This clonotype was recorded a few times. This chain joins TRBV12-3 or TRBV12-4 and TRBJ1-1; D is unclear. This CDR3 is built from 13 residues. V gave up 1 base and J gave up 10 bases, with 13 bases separating them. The CDR3 DNA reads TGTGCCAGCAGTTTAGGAGTTCCCCCCCGAGCTTTCTTT. It codes for CASSLGVPPRAFF.

The chain joins TRBV4-3 to TRBJ1-6; maybe TRBD1 (5 bases). Trimming stripped 1 base from V and 5 bases from J, with 15 bases between. In germline, CDR1 is LGHNA, CDR2 YSLEER. The CDR3 contains 17 residues. DNA for the CDR3: TGCGCCAGCAGCCAAGGCCCCCGGGGCGGAGATAATTCACCCCTCCACTTT. Its translation: CASSQGPRGGDNSPLHF.

At least ten counts were recorded for this clonotype. An end of the junction does not agree with germline; a read error may underlie this. The chain carries TRBV7-9 and TRBJ2-7; TRBD2 matches 12 bases. CDR3 length: 14 amino acids. The V gene's germline CDR1 is SEHNR and CDR2 FQNEAQ (reference sequence). The CDR3 reads CASSLAGGASEQYF. As DNA, the CDR3 is TGTGCCAGCAGCCTAGCGGGAGGGGCTAGCGAGCAGTACTTC.

In its sample, this clonotype was seen many times. The chain carries TRBV20-1 and TRBJ2-2, with TRBD2 matching 12 bases. V shed 3 bases and J 2 bases; nucleotides not matched to a gene: 7. CDR1 DFQATT and CDR2 SNEGSKA come from the germline V gene (reference sequence). The CDR3 sequence is 17 residues long. CDR3 DNA: TGCAGTGCTAGCCCAAGACTAGCGGGGGTAAACACCGGGGAGCTGTTTTTT. Its protein product is CSASPRLAGVNTGELFF.